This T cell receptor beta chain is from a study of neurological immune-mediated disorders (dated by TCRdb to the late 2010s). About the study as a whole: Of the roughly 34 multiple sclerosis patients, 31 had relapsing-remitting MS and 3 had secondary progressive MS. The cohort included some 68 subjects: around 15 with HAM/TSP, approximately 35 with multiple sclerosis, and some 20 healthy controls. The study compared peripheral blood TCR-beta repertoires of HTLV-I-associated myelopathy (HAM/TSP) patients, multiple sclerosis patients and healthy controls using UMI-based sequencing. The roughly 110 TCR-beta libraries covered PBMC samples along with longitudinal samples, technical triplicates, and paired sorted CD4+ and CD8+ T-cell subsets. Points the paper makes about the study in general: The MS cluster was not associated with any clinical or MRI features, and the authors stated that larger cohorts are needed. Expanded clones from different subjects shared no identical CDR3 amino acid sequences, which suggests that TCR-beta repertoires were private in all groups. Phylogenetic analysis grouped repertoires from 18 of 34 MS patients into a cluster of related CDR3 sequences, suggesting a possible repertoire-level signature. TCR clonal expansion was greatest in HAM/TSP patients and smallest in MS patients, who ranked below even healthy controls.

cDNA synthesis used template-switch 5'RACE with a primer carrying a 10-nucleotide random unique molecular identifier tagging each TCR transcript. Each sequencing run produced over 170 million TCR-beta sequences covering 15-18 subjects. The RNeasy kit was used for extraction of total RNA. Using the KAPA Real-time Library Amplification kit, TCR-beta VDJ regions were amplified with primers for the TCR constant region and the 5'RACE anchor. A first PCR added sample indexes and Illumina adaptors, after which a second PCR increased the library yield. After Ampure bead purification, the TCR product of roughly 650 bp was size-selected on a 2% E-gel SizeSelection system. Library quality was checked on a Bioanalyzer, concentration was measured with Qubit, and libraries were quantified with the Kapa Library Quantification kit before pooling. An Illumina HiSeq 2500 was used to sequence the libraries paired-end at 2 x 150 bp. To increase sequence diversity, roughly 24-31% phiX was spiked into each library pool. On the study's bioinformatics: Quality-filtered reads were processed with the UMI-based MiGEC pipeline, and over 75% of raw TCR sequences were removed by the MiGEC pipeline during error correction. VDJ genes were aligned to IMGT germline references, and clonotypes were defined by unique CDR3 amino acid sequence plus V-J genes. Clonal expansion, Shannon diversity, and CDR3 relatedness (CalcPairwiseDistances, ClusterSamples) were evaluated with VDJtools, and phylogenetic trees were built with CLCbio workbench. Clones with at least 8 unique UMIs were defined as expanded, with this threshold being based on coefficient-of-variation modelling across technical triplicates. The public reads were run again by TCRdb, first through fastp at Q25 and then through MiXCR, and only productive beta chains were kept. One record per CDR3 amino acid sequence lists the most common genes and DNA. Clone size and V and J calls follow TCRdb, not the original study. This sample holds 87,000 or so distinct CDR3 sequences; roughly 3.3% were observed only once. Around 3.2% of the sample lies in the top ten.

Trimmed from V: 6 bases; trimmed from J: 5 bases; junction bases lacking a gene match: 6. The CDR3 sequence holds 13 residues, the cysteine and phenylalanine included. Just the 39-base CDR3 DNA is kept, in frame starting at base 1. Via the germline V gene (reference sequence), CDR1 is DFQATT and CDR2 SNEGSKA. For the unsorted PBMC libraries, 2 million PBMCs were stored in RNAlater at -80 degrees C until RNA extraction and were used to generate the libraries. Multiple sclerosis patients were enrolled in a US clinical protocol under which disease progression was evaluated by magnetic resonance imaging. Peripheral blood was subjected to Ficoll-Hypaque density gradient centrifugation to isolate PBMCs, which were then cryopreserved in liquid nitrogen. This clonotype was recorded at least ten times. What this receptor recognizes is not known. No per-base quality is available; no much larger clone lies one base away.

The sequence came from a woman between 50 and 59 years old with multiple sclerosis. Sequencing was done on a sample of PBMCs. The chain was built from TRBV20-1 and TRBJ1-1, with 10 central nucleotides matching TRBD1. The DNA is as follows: TGCAGTGCCGACAGGGGGCAGAGGACTGAAGCTTTCTTT. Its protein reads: CSADRGQRTEAFF.